This TCR beta chain was obtained from a study of T cell changes during pregnancy in multiple sclerosis. The repertoire was sequenced with immunoSEQ multiplex PCR; TCRdb's copy has only in-frame clones and lacks some. Among some 44,000 clones listed, roughly 92% were seen once. The trim removed 0 bases at V and 0 bases at J, leaving 2 bases unmatched. The CDR3 is 15 amino acids. Germline CDR1 SGHRS, CDR2 YFSETQ. The V and J genes are TRBV5-1 and TRBJ2-7; TRBD2 aligns across 8 bases. Sequencing used CD4+ T cells from peripheral blood mononuclear cells, obtained in the third trimester of pregnancy. The clonotype was recovered from a female donor with multiple sclerosis, enrolled in a pregnancy study. The CDR3 DNA sequence: TGCGCCAGCAGCTTGGAGCTAGCGGGCTCCTACGAGCAGTACTTC. Amino acids: CASSLELAGSYEQYF.